This paragraph covers one T cell receptor beta chain sequence. Per the original methods: Nucleated cell counts were estimated from reference gene primer amplification. TCRdb keeps only in-frame clones here, not all; method: immunoSEQ multiplex PCR. The V and J calls and clone size come from that table; D and trimming were worked out from the DNA. The sample records approximately 240,000 clones, 84% being singletons. This sample was included in a study of blood T cell repertoires in COVID-19. Study at large: The origin of the acute and convalescent COVID-19 samples was the United States, Italy and Spain. PBMCs, B-cell-depleted T cells, or T cells were the source of the cDNA or gDNA that made up the material.

The CDR3 sequence is 11 residues long. The V gene lost 6 bases and the J gene lost 15 bases, with 15 bases spanning the gap. Germline CDR1 reads MRHNA; CDR2 reads SNTAGT. Sample: peripheral blood. The chain carries TRBV6-4 and TRBJ2-1, with a possible D match to TRBD1 (6 bases). The sequence derives from a woman aged 40 to 55 who had recovered from COVID-19. CDR3 region: CASSEGGFLFF. As DNA, the CDR3 is TGTGCCAGCAGCGAAGGGGGTTTTCTGTTCTTC.